This T cell receptor (beta chain) emerged from a study of blood T cell repertoires in COVID-19. Libraries were prepared by immunoSEQ multiplex PCR; TCRdb keeps only in-frame clonotypes and omits some of them. Altogether about 100,000 clones are present, 85% to 95% being singletons, with the ten largest covering more than 5%. V was trimmed by 1 base and J by 2 bases, leaving 5 bases between them. Germline assignment: CDR1 LNHDA and CDR2 SQIVND (reference sequence). CDR3 length: 13 amino acids. A single count supports this clone. Sequenced material: peripheral blood. The chain links TRBV19 to TRBJ2-5; D may be TRBD1 (5 bases). This TCR came from a man between 45 and 60 years old with active COVID-19. CDR3 region: CASSIGQQETQYF. CDR3 nucleotides: TGTGCCAGTAGTATAGGACAGCAAGAGACCCAGTACTTC.